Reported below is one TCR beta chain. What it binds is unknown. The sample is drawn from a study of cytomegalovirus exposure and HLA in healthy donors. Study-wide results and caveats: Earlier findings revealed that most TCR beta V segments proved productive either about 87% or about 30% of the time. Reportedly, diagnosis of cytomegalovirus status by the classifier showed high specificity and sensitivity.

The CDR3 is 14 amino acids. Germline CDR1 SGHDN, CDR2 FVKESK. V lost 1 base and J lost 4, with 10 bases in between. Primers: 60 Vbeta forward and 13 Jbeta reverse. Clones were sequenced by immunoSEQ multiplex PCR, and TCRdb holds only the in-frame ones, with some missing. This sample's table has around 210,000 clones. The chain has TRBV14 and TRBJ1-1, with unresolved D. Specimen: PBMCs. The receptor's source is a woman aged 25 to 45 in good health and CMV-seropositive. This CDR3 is CASSQGTGGTEAFF. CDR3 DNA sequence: TGTGCCAGCAGCCAAGGGACGGGAGGCACTGAAGCTTTCTTT.